The T cell receptor beta chain described here comes from a study of cytomegalovirus exposure and HLA in healthy donors. Whole-study context: A preliminary data release comprised 80 million to 95 million unique TCRs obtained from HLA-typed donors.

Of note for this clone: No antigen is known for it.

Both 60 Vbeta primers and 13 Jbeta primers went into the PCR. Measured with immunoSEQ multiplex PCR; TCRdb has only the in-frame clones, and not every one. This table has 150,000 to 200,000 clones, 60% to 80% appearing once. The CDR3 length is 17 residues. The J segment lost 4 bases and the V segment lost 3 bases, leaving 11 bases of the junction unmatched. Looked up from germline, CDR1 is MNHNS and CDR2 is SASEGT. Findings of the study overall: Cytomegalovirus status was reportedly diagnosed by the classifier with high specificity and sensitivity. Some V segments could not be told apart, so they were left out, TRBV6-2 and TRBV6-3 among them.

The gene calls are TRBV6-1 and TRBJ2-1, with 8 nucleotides matching TRBD2. The sequenced sample consisted of PBMCs. This receptor was taken from a middle-aged man in good health and CMV-seropositive. In DNA, the CDR3 is TGTGCCAGCAGTGATGAGGTAGCGGGAAATTCTTACAATGAGCAGTTCTTC. Protein: CASSDEVAGNSYNEQFF.